This T cell receptor (beta chain) derives from a study of T cell responses to AZD1222 COVID-19 vaccine. Across the study: The analysis combined second doses at about 4 or about 12 weeks. General observations from the study: A mostly white British donor set with more females was recruited, and clonal diversity was possibly underestimated.

Repertoires were generated with immunoSEQ multiplex PCR, while TCRdb's copy carries only in-frame clones and drops some. The sample shows approximately 150,000 clones, about 92% of them seen only once. Turning to this clone: What it binds is unknown.

The CDR3 runs 16 residues. The germline CDR1 and CDR2 sequences are SGDLS and YYNGEE. Trimming took 4 bases from V and 5 from J; bases not matched to a gene: 9. The genes are TRBV9 and TRBJ2-2; 9 bases line up with TRBD2. The sequencing here drew on peripheral blood, taken on day 0 of AZD1222 vaccination. This TCR was sampled from an adult in good health. This CDR3 is CASSLPGLARTGELFF. The CDR3 region has the DNA TGTGCCAGCAGCTTACCGGGACTAGCAAGGACCGGGGAGCTGTTTTTT.